The T cell receptor (beta chain) described here comes from a study of chemoradiotherapy in HPV16-positive cancers (dated 2022 in TCRdb). Regarding the research as a whole: Candidate HPV-specific T-cell clones and common TCR motifs were defined through functional T-cell assays on cells from a couple of HPV16-positive patients. Next, the candidate HPV-specific TCRs and motifs were followed in TCR repertoires from 80 to 90 patients with HPV-related cancers. The study asked whether T-cell immunity against the HPV oncoproteins E6 and E7 changes during chemoradiotherapy and whether it affects survival. Beyond this particular receptor, the publication reports: The functional definition of HPV-specific T cells was derived from only a couple of HPV16-positive patients, and the survival association was reported for HPV16-positive patients. In HPV16-positive patients, expansion of HPV-responsive T cells during chemoradiotherapy was found to be associated with improved recurrence-free survival. Expansion of candidate HPV-specific clones and E7-related TCR motifs was observed in the tumor microenvironment during treatment, whereas no such expansion was observed for non-HPV-specific T cells.

After removal of 7 bases from V and 4 bases from J, the junction retains 10 bases not matched to a gene. CDR1 and CDR2 (GTSNPN, SVGIG) derive from the germline V gene (reference sequence). Inclusive of the bounding cysteine and phenylalanine, the CDR3 is 15 residues long. CDR3 DNA only is kept here, 45 bases in frame from base 1. Because repertoires were sampled repeatedly during chemoradiotherapy, clonal expansion in the tumor microenvironment could be followed. For this clone: Its antigen target is currently unknown. No much larger clonotype is one base removed from it; base qualities were not supplied.

The library was obtained by the immunoSEQ multiplex PCR assay. Entries here come from immuneACCESS through TCRdb and include only in-frame sequences with V and J called. Some clones fail to appear in such tables; in the studies checked, an unresolved V gene covers under half of the shortfall, and the cause of the remainder is unknown. In all, the sample holds about 1,400 clones, and roughly 82% of those were seen once. The biggest ten clones account for less than 7% of the sample. The chain uses TRBV30 and TRBJ2-1; TRBD2 matches 10 bases in the middle. Sequencing used tumor tissue, obtained from a patient who underwent chemoradiotherapy. This receptor was identified in a human donor with HPV-associated anogenital cancer. The sequenced DNA is TGTGCCTCGGACGGACTAGCGGAGAAATACAATGAGCAGTTCTTC. Translated, this gives CASDGLAEKYNEQFF.